This T cell receptor beta chain was sequenced during a study of OX40 agonist ivuxolimab in advanced cancers. On this clone: Its target is not known.

Here immunoSEQ multiplex PCR was the method, and the copy in TCRdb shows in-frame clones only, minus some. The sample yields about 34,000 clones, over 85% seen once. Germline lookup yields CDR1 SGHRS and CDR2 YFSETQ. CDR3 length: 19 residues. V was pared by 0 bases and J by 4 bases, with 23 bases between. Study outcomes and limitations: Blood T cells, both CD4+ and CD8+, expanded clonally by week 6 at 0.1 to 3.0 mg/kg. Among the lowest levels of clonal expansion were found in partial responders at 0.1-3.0 mg/kg.

The V gene is TRBV5-1, the J gene TRBJ1-3; D not resolved. The sequence came from an adult with an advanced solid tumor such as melanoma, head and neck, liver or kidney cancer. Sequencing was performed on CD4+ or CD8+ T cells sorted from blood, taken in a trial of the OX40 agonist ivuxolimab. CDR3 protein: CASSLGGPPGGSSGNTIYF. The CDR3 bases are TGCGCCAGCAGCTTGGGCGGGCCGCCGGGAGGTTCATCGGGAAACACCATATATTTT.